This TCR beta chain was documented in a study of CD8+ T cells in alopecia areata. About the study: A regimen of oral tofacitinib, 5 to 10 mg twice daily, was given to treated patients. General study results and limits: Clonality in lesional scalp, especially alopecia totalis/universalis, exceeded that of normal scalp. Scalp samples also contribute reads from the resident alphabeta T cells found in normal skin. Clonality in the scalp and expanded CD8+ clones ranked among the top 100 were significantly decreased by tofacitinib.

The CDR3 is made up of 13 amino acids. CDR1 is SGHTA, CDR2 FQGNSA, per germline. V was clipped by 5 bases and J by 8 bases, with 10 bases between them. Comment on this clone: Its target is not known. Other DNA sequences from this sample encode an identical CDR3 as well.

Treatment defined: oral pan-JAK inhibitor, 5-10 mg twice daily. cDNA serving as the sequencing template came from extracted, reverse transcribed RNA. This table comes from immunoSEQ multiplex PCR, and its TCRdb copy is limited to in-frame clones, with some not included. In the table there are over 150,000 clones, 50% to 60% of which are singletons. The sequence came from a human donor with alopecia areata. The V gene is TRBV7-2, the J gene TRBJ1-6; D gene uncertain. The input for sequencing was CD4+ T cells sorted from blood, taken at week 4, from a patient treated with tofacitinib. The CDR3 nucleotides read TGTGCCAGCAGCCTGGAAAGGGATTCACCCCTCCACTTT. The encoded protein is CASSLERDSPLHF.